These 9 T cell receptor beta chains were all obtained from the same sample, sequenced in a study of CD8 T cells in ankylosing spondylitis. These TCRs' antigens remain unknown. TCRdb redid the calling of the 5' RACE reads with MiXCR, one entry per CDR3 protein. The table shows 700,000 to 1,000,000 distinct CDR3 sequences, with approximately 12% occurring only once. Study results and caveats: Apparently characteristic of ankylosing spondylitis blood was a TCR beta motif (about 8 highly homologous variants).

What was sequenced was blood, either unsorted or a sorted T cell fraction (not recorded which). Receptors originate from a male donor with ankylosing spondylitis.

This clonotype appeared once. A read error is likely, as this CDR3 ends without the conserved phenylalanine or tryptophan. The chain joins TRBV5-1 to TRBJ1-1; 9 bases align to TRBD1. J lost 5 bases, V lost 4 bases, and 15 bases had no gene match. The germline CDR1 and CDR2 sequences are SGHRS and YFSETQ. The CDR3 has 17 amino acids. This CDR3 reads CASSVGTGIRRRTEAFL. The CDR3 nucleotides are TGCGCCAGCAGCGTGGGGACAGGGATTAGAAGGAGAACTGAAGCTTTCCTT.

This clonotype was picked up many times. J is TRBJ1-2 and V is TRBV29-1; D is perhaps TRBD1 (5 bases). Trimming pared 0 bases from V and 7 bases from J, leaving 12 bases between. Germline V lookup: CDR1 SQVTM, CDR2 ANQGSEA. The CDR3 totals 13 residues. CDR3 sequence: CSVEEDWGGGYTF. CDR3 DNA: TGCAGCGTTGAAGAAGATTGGGGCGGTGGCTACACCTTC. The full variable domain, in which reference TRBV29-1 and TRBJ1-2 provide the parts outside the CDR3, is SAVISQKPSRDICQRGTSLTIQCQVDSQVTMMFWYRQQPGQSLTLIATANQGSEATYESGFVIDKFPISRPNLTFSTLTVSNMSPEDSSIYLCSVEEDWGGGYTFGSGTRLTVV.

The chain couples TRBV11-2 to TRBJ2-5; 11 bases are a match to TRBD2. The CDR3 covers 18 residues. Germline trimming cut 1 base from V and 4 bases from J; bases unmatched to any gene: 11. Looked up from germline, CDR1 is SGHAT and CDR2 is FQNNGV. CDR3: CASSLGGLAGGMGETQYF. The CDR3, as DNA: TGTGCCAGCAGCTTAGGAGGACTAGCGGGTGGGATGGGAGAGACCCAGTACTTC.

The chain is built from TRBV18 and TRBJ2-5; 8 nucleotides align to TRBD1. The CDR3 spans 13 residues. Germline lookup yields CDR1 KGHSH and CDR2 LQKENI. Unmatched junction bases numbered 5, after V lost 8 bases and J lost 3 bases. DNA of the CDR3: TGTGCCAGCGTAGGACAGGGTAAAGAGACCCAGTACTTC. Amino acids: CASVGQGKETQYF.

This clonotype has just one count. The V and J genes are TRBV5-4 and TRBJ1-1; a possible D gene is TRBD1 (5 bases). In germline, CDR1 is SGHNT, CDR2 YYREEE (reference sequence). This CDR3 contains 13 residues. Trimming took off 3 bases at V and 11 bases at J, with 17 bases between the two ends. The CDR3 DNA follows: TGTGCCAGCAGCTCTGACAAACAGAGACAGGCTTTCTTT. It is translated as CASSSDKQRQAFF.

CDR3 sequence: CASSKTGVGGYTF. The CDR3 nucleotides read TGTGCCAGCAGCAAGACAGGAGTTGGTGGCTACACCTTC. The chain combines TRBV7-3 with TRBJ1-2; TRBD1 is a possible D gene (6 bases). Trimming took off 5 bases at V and 7 bases at J, with 14 bases between the two ends. The germline gives CDR1 SGHTA, CDR2 FQGTGA. The CDR3 contains 13 residues.

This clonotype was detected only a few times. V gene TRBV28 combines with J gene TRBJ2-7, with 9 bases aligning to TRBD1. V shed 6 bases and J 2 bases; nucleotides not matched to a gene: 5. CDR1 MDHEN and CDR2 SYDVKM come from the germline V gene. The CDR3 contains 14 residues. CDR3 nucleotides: TGTGCCAGCAGACGAAGACAGGGGGCCTACGAGCAGTACTTC. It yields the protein CASRRRQGAYEQYF.

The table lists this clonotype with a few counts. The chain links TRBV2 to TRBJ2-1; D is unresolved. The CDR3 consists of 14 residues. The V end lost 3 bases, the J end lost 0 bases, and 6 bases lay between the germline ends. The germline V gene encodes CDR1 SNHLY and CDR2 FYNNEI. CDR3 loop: CASSDSDSYNEQFF. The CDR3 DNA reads TGTGCCAGCAGTGACTCCGACTCCTACAATGAGCAGTTCTTC.

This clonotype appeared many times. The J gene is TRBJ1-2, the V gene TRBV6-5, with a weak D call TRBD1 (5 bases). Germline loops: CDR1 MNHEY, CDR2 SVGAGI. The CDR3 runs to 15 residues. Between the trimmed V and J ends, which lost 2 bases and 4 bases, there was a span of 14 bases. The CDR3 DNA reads TGTGCCAGCAGTTACGCCGTAGGGGCCCTCTATGGCTACACCTTC. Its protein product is CASSYAVGALYGYTF.